The entry that follows covers one TCR beta chain sequence. TCRdb reprocessed the 5' RACE reads and keeps a single row for each CDR3 protein, giving no DNA. The table lists roughly 450,000 distinct CDR3 sequences, with approximately 1.5% in the top ten. This sample was included in a study of T cells expressing NK-cell markers. Across the study: With respect to HCMV, most of the eight sequenced donors were seropositive, and one was seronegative.

Looked up from germline, CDR1 is SGHTA and CDR2 is FQGTGA. This CDR3 spans 13 amino acids. The sequenced sample was blood T cells: a sorted CD56 or NKG2C T cell subset, CD4+ or CD8+ T cells, or bulk PBMC T cells (not recorded which). The origin of this receptor is a woman aged 45-65 years in good health. This chain uses TRBV7-3 with TRBJ2-3; TCRdb names TRBD1, which stays unverified in the absence of DNA. The CDR3 loop reads CASSFNRDPIKYF.